This T cell receptor (beta chain) was sequenced during a study of CD8+CD57+ T cells in acquired aplastic anemia. General study findings and limits: Researchers report that around 31 CD8+ CDR3 sequences appeared in both patients and controls. Patients were compared with controls for CD8+ Simpson's diversity, and no significant difference emerged.

Germline V gives CDR1 GTSNPN, CDR2 SVGIG (reference sequence). CDR3 length equals 23 residues. Patients chosen for sequencing had CD8+CD57+ cells that had expanded, as shown by flow cytometry. Profiling that covered TCR beta VDJ and CDR3 relied on genomic DNA as its template. One entry per CDR3 protein results from TCRdb running MiXCR on the reads. Counted here are 220,000 or so distinct CDR3 sequences, about 62% occurring once; the ten biggest clones make up about 60%. On this clonotype: Its antigen is not known. Its ends do not fully match the called genes, so a read error is possible.

This sequence joins TRBV30 and TRBJ2-2; no clear D gene. The sample taken for sequencing was sorted CD4+, CD8+, or CD8+CD57+ T cells (not recorded which) from PBMCs. The source of this sequence is a human donor with aplastic anemia. CDR3 bases: TGTGACTGGAGTTCAGACGTGTGCTCTTCCGATCTCAGCAGTCTGAACCCTACCGGGGAGCTGTTTTTT. Its protein product is CDWSSDVCSSDLSSLNPTGELFF. Variable domain in full (rest from reference TRBV30 and TRBJ2-2): SQTIHQWPATLVQPVGSPLSLECTVEGTSNPNLYWYRQAAGRGLQLLFYSVGIGQISSEVPQNLSASRPQDRQFILSSKKLLLSDSGFYLCDWSSDVCSSDLSSLNPTGELFFGEGSRLTVL.